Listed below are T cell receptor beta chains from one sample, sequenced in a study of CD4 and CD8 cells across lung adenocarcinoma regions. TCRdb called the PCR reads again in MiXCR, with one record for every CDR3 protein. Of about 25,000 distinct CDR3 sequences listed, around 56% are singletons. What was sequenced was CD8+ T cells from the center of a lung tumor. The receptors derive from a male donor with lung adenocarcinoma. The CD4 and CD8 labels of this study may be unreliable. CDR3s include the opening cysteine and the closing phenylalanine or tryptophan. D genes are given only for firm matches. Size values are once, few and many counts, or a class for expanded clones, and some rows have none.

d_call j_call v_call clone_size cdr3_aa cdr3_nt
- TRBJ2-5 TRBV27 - CAASPAGAAQEIQYF TGTGCCGCGAGCCCCGCGGGTGCGGCCCAAGAGATCCAGTACTTC
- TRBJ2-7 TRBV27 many CASSLSRGSHEQYF TGTGCCAGCAGTTTATCAAGGGGGTCTCACGAGCAGTACTTC
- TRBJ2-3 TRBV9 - CASSPRGVGTDTQYF TGTGCCAGCAGCCCACGGGGAGTGGGCACAGATACGCAGTATTTT
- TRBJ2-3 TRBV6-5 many CASSPFPPDTQYF TGTGCCAGCAGTCCCTTCCCCCCAGATACGCAGTATTTT
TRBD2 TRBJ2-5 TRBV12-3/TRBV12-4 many CASSELGLAGQETQYF TGTGCCAGCAGCGAATTAGGACTAGCGGGACAAGAGACCCAGTACTTC
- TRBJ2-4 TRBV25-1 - CARGGLSKNIQYF TGTGCCAGGGGTGGGCTAAGCAAAAACATTCAGTATTTC
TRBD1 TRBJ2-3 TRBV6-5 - CASSYSRTGGSDTQYF TGTGCCAGCAGTTACAGTAGGACAGGGGGCTCAGATACGCAGTATTTT
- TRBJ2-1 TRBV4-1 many CASSQSVTTGEQFF TGCGCCAGCAGCCAATCGGTCACCACCGGTGAGCAGTTCTTC
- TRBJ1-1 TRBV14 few CASSTSGPEAFF TGTGCCAGCAGCACATCGGGGCCTGAAGCTTTCTTT
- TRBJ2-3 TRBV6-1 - CASSGRADGTETQYF TGTGCCAGCAGCGGACGGGCGGATGGGACCGAGACGCAGTATTTT
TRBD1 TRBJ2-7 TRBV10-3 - CATTPGQGDYEQYF TGTGCCACCACTCCGGGACAGGGGGACTACGAGCAGTACTTC
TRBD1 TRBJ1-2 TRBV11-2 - CASSSYRDRGNYGYTF TGTGCCAGCAGCTCATACCGGGACAGGGGGAACTATGGCTACACCTTC
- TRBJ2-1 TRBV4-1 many CASSHLPGTAYNEQFF TGCGCCAGCAGCCACTTGCCCGGGACGGCTTACAATGAGCAGTTCTTC
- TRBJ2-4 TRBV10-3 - CAGQGATNIQYF TGTGCGGGGCAGGGAGCCACAAACATTCAGTACTTC
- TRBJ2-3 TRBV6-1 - CASREGQWADTQYF TGTGCCAGCCGTGAAGGGCAGTGGGCAGATACGCAGTATTTT
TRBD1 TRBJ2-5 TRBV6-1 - CARGEGGRDQDTQYF TGTGCCAGGGGTGAAGGGGGCCGCGACCAAGATACGCAGTACTTC
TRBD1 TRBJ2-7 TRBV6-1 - CASSGTGATYEQYF TGTGCCAGCAGTGGGACAGGGGCGACCTACGAGCAGTACTTC
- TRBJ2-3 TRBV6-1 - CASSGRPVGTGEQYF TGTGCCAGCAGCGGACGGCCGGTTGGGACCGGGGAGCAGTATTTT
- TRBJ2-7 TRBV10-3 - CAISEGQRDEQYF TGTGCCATCAGTGAGGGACAGCGGGACGAGCAGTACTTC
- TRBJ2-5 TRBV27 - CARSLDRPSKDTQYF TGTGCCAGGAGCTTAGACAGACCTAGCAAAGATACCCAGTACTTC
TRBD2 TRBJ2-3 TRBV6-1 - CAGRGAGVQETQYF TGTGCCGGCAGAGGGGCGGGAGTCCAAGAGACGCAGTATTTT
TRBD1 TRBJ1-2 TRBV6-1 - CASWGQGASGYTF TGTGCCAGCTGGGGACAGGGGGCGTCAGGCTACACCTTC
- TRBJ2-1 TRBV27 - CASSLEGRGNSYEQFF TGTGCCAGCAGTTTAGAGGGTAGAGGGAACTCCTACGAGCAGTTCTTC
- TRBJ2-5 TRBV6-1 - CAGNGGGDKETQYF TGTGCGGGGAACGGGGGCGGTGACAAAGAGACCCAGTACTTC
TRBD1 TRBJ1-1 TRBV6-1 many CASSPWDRMNTEAFF TGTGCCAGCTCCCCATGGGACAGAATGAACACTGAAGCTTTCTTT
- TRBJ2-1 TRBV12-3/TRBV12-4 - CASSLVLGVYNEQFF TGTGCCAGCAGTTTAGTCCTAGGTGTCTACAATGAGCAGTTCTTC
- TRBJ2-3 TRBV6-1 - CAGRGPGATDTQYF TGTGCCGGCAGGGGACCGGGAGCCACAGATACTCAGTATTTT
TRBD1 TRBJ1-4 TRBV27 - CASSFRQGAEKLFF TGTGCCAGCAGTTTTCGACAGGGGGCGGAAAAACTGTTTTTT
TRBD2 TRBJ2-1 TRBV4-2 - CASSLGAGGGGGEQFF TGTGCCAGCAGCCTGGGGGCGGGGGGGGGGGGGGGGGAGCAGTTCTTC
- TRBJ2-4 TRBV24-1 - CATSTGLGAKNIQYF TGTGCCACCAGTACGGGGCTGGGTGCCAAAAATATTCAGTACTTT
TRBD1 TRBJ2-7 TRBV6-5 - CASSYSDGQGSEQYF TGTGCCAGCAGTTATTCCGATGGACAGGGTAGTGAGCAGTACTTC
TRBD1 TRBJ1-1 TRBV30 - CAGGQENTEAFF TGTGCCGGAGGACAGGAGAACACTGAAGCTTTCTTT
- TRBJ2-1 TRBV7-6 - CASSPRLGAVEQFF TGTGCCAGCAGCCCCCGATTAGGGGCGGTTGAGCAGTTCTTC
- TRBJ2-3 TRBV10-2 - CASRGPGGLPTETQYF TGCGCCAGCAGGGGGCCCGGTGGGCTACCCACAGAGACGCAGTATTTT
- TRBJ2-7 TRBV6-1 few CASSEGVALRPYEQYF TGTGCCAGCAGTGAAGGTGTGGCCCTTCGACCCTACGAGCAGTACTTC
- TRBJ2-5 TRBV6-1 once CAGSGGRGQETQYF TGTGCGGGCAGTGGGGGCCGAGGGCAAGAGACGCAGTACTTC
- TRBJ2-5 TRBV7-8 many CAGGETQYF TGTGCGGGCGGGGAGACCCAGTACTTC
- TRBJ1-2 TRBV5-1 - CASSLVPRVGYGYTF TGCGCCAGCAGCTTGGTCCCCAGGGTGGGCTATGGCTACACCTTC
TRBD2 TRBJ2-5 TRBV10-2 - CASRLGTSGGLETQYF TGCGCCAGCAGACTCGGGACTAGCGGGGGATTAGAGACCCAGTACTTC
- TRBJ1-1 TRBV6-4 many CASRLTGTSTEAFF TGTGCCAGCAGACTCACAGGGACAAGCACTGAAGCTTTCTTT
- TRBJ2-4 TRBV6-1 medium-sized CASSTTSPAKNIQYF TGTGCCAGCAGCACTACTAGCCCGGCCAAAAACATTCAGTACTTC
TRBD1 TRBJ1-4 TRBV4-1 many CASSRNGQVGGEKLFF TGCGCCAGCAGCCGCAACGGACAGGTGGGGGGTGAAAAACTGTTTTTT
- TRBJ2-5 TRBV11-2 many CASSRPRTGETQYF TGTGCCAGCAGCCGGCCGCGGACCGGAGAGACCCAGTACTTC
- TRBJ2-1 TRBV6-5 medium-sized CASSYLGNEQFF TGTGCCAGCAGTTACCTGGGAAATGAGCAGTTCTTC
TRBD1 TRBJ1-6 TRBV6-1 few CASRAQDRGLFNSPLHF TGTGCCAGCAGGGCTCAGGACAGGGGGCTTTTTAATTCACCCCTCCACTTT
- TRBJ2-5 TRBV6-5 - CASSCAGLGGGDQDTQYF TGTGCCAGCAGTTGCGCGGGACTAGGGGGCGGGGACCAAGATACGCAGTACTTT
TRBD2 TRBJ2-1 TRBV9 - CASSVSGRGSYNEQFF TGTGCCAGCAGCGTTAGCGGGAGAGGATCCTACAATGAGCAGTTCTTC